What follows are 2 T cell receptor beta chains derived from one specimen sequenced in a study of T cells in Graves' hyperthyroidism and ophthalmopathy. Amplified regions were TCR beta CDR3 sequences from RNA transcripts. The HTBI primer set was used in a first-round RT-PCR of the TCR CDR3. TCRdb recomputed calls from the multiplex PCR reads with MiXCR, one row per CDR3 protein. The sample gives over 250,000 distinct CDR3 sequences, approximately 15% of which show up once; around 61% is in the top ten. The sequenced sample was blood. The receptors come from an older woman with Graves' ophthalmopathy.

The chain carries TRBV2 and TRBJ2-5; the D is unclear. The length of the CDR3 is 12 residues. V was clipped by 3 bases and J by 4 bases, with 6 bases between them. CDR1 SNHLY and CDR2 FYNNEI come from the germline V gene. CDR3 sequence (DNA): TGTGCCAGCAGTGAGTTATCAGAGACCCAGTACTTC. Its protein is CASSELSETQYF. The complete variable domain, with remaining parts taken from reference TRBV2 and TRBJ2-5, reads EPEVTQTPSHQVTQMGQEVILRCVPISNHLYFYWYRQILGQKVEFLVSFYNNEISEKSEIFDDQFSVERPDGSNFTLKIRSTKLEDSAMYFCASSELSETQYFGPGTRLLVL.

A word on this clonotype: A much more abundant neighbour one base away suggests this may be a read error. The chain recombines TRBV10-3 with TRBJ1-1, with 12 bases aligning to TRBD1. This CDR3 has 15 amino acids. The V gene end was trimmed by 5 bases and the J gene end by 11 bases; junction bases not matched to a gene: 12. Germline CDR1 reads ENHRY; CDR2 reads SYGVKD. The CDR3 protein is CAISFGDRGRRVAFF. CDR3 nucleotide sequence: TGTGCCATCAGTTTTGGGGACAGGGGGCGCAGGGTGGCTTTCTTT.